This T cell receptor beta chain was found in a study of T-cell memory formation after mild COVID-19. Looking at the study overall: Most TCR clusters belonged to a single donor.

V lost 5 bases, J lost 8 bases, and 13 bases lay in between. The CDR3 loop spans 14 amino acids. Germline V gene sequence: CDR1 MDHEN, CDR2 SYDVKM. TCRalpha and TCRbeta libraries used 5'RACE with constant-segment primers and UMIs. TCRdb recomputed calls from the 5' RACE reads with MiXCR, one row per CDR3 protein. Counted here are tens of thousands of distinct CDR3 sequences, around 6.6% occurring once; the ten biggest clones make up 0.79%. This clonotype came up many times. This clonotype was obtained from an adult who had mild COVID-19 (a few samples of this study predate the infection). Cell type and time point are not known. The sample was PBMCs or a T cell subset sorted from them (not recorded which). The chain links TRBV28 to TRBJ1-6; D perhaps matches TRBD1 (5 bases). As DNA, the CDR3 is TGTGCCAGCAGTCCGGGACGGCGGGATTCACCCCTCCACTTT. The encoded protein is CASSPGRRDSPLHF. Drawing the rest from reference TRBV28 and TRBJ1-6, the complete variable domain is DVKVTQSSRYLVKRTGEKVFLECVQDMDHENMFWYRQDPGLGLRLIYFSYDVKMKEKGDIPEGYSVSREKKERFSLILESASTNQTSMYLCASSPGRRDSPLHFGNGTRLTVT.